The text below deals with one T cell receptor (beta chain). Its antigen is not identified. The germline V and J ends were trimmed by 4 bases and 4 bases, with 9 bases remaining between them. This CDR3 has 13 residues. Germline V CDR1 and CDR2: SGHDN, FVKESK. The sample is drawn from a study of T cells in localized non-small cell lung cancer. Notes on the study in general: The study detected a median around 57 of the top 100 tumor clones in adjacent lung.

Using immunoSEQ multiplex PCR, the repertoire was profiled, and TCRdb retains in-frame clones only, with some absent. The table lists about 61,000 clones, roughly 89% of them singletons. The chain links TRBV14 to TRBJ2-3; TRBD1 is a possible D gene (6 bases). This clonotype originated in a man between 40 and 70 years old with stage I squamous cell lung carcinoma. Material: peripheral blood, obtained before any cancer treatment. Here the CDR3 reads CASSRAGADTQYF. The CDR3 coding sequence is TGTGCCAGCAGCCGAGCAGGGGCAGATACGCAGTATTTT.